The T cell receptor beta chain under discussion was sequenced for a study of regulatory T cells in long-lasting Graves disease. Whole-study context: Persistent cases were those of Graves' disease that involved over 5 years of antithyroid drugs with positive TSH receptor antibodies.

The time point is: persistent/refractory GD, antithyroid drugs over 5 years with positive TRAb. Following extraction of RNA from PBMCs, that RNA was used to make the TCR library. This clonotype appeared a few times. Libraries of TCR beta came from iRepertoire HTBI primers plus Arm-PCR of CDR3 regions. TCRdb ran MiXCR on the multiplex PCR reads and lists one entry per CDR3 protein. The sample includes a few hundred thousand distinct CDR3 sequences, about 20% seen only once; the top ten take about a quarter. CDR3 length: 15 amino acids. Looked up from germline, CDR1 is LNHDA and CDR2 is SQIVND (reference sequence). Losses at the gene ends were 1 base for V and 6 bases for J; bases not matched to a gene: 7.

This receptor was identified in a female donor with Graves disease. Sequences were derived from peripheral blood mononuclear cells (PBMCs), sampled when the disease was refractory, from a patient treated with antithyroid drugs. This chain links TRBV19 with TRBJ2-7, with 9 positions matching TRBD1. The CDR3 DNA is TGTGCCAGTAGTATAGCTAGGGACAGGGTAAGCGAGCAGTACTTC. Translating it yields CASSIARDRVSEQYF.